The clone carrying this T cell receptor beta chain was recorded a few times. As yet, its antigen is unknown. This sample is part of a study of regulatory T cells in long-lasting Graves disease. The CDR3 spans 12 residues. Germline CDR1 SGHNT, CDR2 YYREEE (reference sequence). Trimming took off 3 bases at V and 7 bases at J, with 11 bases between the two ends. Time point in this sample: persistent/refractory GD, antithyroid drugs over 5 years with positive TRAb. Making the TCR library involved RNA that had been extracted from PBMCs. From an endocrinology department in Xi'an, China, came the patients. Study-level results: Preferential use of TRBV28, TRBJ1-2 and TRBJ2-5 was seen in persistent disease.

Arm-PCR of CDR3 regions and iRepertoire HTBI primers were used to build TCR beta libraries. TCRdb reanalysed the multiplex PCR reads using MiXCR and keeps one entry per CDR3 protein. In the table there are 350,000 to 500,000 distinct CDR3 sequences, 21% of which are singletons. The sample here was peripheral blood mononuclear cells (PBMCs), taken when the disease was refractory, from a patient treated with antithyroid drugs. The chain joins TRBV5-4 to TRBJ2-7; D is possibly TRBD1 (7 bases). The sequence derives from a female donor with Graves disease. The DNA for the CDR3 is TGTGCCAGCAGCTCGGCAGGGGGGGAGCAGTACTTC. It translates to CASSSAGGEQYF.